This TCR beta chain was sequenced for a study of blood T cell repertoires in COVID-19. Looking at the study overall: Researchers got acute and convalescent COVID-19 samples from the United States, Italy and Spain. Sources were T cells, B-cell-depleted T cells, or PBMCs; the material itself was cDNA or gDNA.

In the authors' methods: Reference gene primer amplification yielded estimated nucleated cell counts. Sequenced by immunoSEQ multiplex PCR; TCRdb stores in-frame clones only, minus some. V and J calls and clone size are given by that table; D and trimming were obtained from the DNA. Of some 160,000 clones detected, 65% to 90% appear once; the ten largest clones hold about 1.6%. With 1 base clipped from V and 0 bases from J, the junction kept 4 bases outside the gene matches. Germline V lookup: CDR1 SGHVS, CDR2 FNYEAQ. The CDR3 totals 18 residues. V is TRBV7-6 and J is TRBJ2-6, with 9 nucleotides matching TRBD1. The TCR originated in a human donor in a cohort sampled during active COVID-19. Sequences were obtained from peripheral blood. The CDR3 region is CASSLGGTGSSGANVLTF. The CDR3 DNA follows: TGTGCCAGCAGCTTAGGCGGGACAGGGTCCTCTGGGGCCAACGTCCTGACTTTC.